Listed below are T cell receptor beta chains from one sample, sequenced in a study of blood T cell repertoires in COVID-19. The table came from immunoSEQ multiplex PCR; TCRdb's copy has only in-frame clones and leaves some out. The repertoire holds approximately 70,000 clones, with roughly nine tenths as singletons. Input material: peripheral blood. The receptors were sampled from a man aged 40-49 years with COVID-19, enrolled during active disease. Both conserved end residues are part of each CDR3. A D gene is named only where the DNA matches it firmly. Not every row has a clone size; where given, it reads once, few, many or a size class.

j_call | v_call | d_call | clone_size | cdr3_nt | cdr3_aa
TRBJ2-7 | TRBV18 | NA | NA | TGTGCCAGCTCACCACAGGGGTCGGGCGAGCAGTACTTC | CASSPQGSGEQYF
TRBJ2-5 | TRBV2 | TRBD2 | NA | TGTGCCAGCGGCGGGGGGGAGACCCAGTACTTC | CASGGGETQYF
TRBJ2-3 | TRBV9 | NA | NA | TGTGCCAGCAGCGTAGGGGAGCGATGGGGCACAGATACGCAGTATTTT | CASSVGERWGTDTQYF
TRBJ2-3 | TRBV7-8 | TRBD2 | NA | TGTGCCAGCAGCAAAGGACTAGCGGGCCCCTTAGATACGCAGTATTTT | CASSKGLAGPLDTQYF
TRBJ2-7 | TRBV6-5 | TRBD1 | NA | TGTGCCAGCAGTTACTCGACAGGGGCGACCTACGAGCAGTACTTC | CASSYSTGATYEQYF
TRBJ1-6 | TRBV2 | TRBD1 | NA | TGTGCCAGCAGGACAGGGAGCTCCTATAATTCACCCCTCCACTTT | CASRTGSSYNSPLHF
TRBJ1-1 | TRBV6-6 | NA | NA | TGTGCCAGCAGTTACTCTGGGCAGGGGAACACTGAAGCTTTCTTT | CASSYSGQGNTEAFF
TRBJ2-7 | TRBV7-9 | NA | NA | TGTGCCAGCAGCCCTAGACAGGCCCTTCCTTACGAGCAGTACTTC | CASSPRQALPYEQYF
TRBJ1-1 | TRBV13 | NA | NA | TGTGCCAGCAGGCGGGAGCTGAACACTGAAGCTTTCTTT | CASRRELNTEAFF
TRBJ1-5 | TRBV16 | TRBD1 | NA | TGTGCCAGCAGCCAAGGACAGGGGGCGGCTCAGCCCCAGCATTTT | CASSQGQGAAQPQHF
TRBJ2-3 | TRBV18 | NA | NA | TGTGCCAGCTCACCTGGGCTCGGGGCAGATACGCAGTATTTT | CASSPGLGADTQYF
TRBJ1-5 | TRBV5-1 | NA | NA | TGCGCCAGCTCGGAGGGACTGTATAATCAGCCCCAGCATTTT | CASSEGLYNQPQHF
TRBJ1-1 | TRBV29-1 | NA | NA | TGCAGCGTTGGCAGGACAGAGACTGAAGCTTTCTTT | CSVGRTETEAFF
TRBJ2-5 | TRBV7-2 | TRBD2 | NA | TGTGCCAGCAGCTTAGTAGGGGGTACTAGCGGGGTAGAGACCCAGTACTTC | CASSLVGGTSGVETQYF
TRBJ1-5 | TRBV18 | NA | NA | TGTGCCAGCTCACCACTGGACACCAATCAGCCCCAGCATTTT | CASSPLDTNQPQHF
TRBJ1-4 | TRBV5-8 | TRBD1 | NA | TGTGCCAGCAGCTTCGGGACAGGGGCGGGTGAAAAACTGTTTTTT | CASSFGTGAGEKLFF
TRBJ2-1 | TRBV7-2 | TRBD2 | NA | TGTGCCACCCAGGGTGCGGGGGGGGTTCAGAATGAGCAGTTCTTC | CATQGAGGVQNEQFF
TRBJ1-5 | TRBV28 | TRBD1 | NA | TGTGCCAGCAGTTCCGGACAGGGCAATCAGCCCCAGCATTTT | CASSSGQGNQPQHF
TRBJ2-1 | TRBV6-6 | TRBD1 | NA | TGTGCCAGCAGTTCCAGGGGGCAAGTGGATGAGCAGTTCTTC | CASSSRGQVDEQFF
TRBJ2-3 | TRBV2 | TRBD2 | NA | TGTGCCAGCAGATTGGGACTATTCACAGATACGCAGTATTTT | CASRLGLFTDTQYF
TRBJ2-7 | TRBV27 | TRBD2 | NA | TGTGCCAGCGGTGGTCGGGCGGGGGGGGACGAGCAGTACTTC | CASGGRAGGDEQYF
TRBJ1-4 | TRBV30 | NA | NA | TGTGCCTGGAACGGGGGGGCGGGTGAAAAACTGTTTTTT | CAWNGGAGEKLFF
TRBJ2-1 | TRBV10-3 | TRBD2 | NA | TGTGCCATCAGTGTCGGTAGCGGGGGGGGAAACTACAATGAGCAGTTCTTC | CAISVGSGGGNYNEQFF
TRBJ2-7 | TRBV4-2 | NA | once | TGTGCCAGCAGCCAAGGCAGGCAAAGCTACGAGCAGTACTTC | CASSQGRQSYEQYF
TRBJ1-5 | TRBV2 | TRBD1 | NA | TGTGCCAGCAGCCGGGACAGGGGAGAGGATCAGCCCCAGCATTTT | CASSRDRGEDQPQHF
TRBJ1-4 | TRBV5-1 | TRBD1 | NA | TGCGCCAGCAGCTCCGGGACAGTTGCAACTAATGAAAAACTGTTTTTT | CASSSGTVATNEKLFF
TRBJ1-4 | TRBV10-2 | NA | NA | TGCGCCAGCAGCCGACAGCCGATTAATGAAAAACTGTTTTTT | CASSRQPINEKLFF
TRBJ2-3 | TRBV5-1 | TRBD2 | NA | TGCGCCAGCAGCCTGCCCAGCGGGGGGGCCGATACGCAGTATTTT | CASSLPSGGADTQYF
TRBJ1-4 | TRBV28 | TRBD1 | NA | TGTGCCAGCAGACCCCTTGACAGGGCCGGGGAACTGTTTTTT | CASRPLDRAGELFF
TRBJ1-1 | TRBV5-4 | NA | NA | TGTGCCAGCAGCTTGGACAGGGTCACTGAAGCTTTCTTT | CASSLDRVTEAFF
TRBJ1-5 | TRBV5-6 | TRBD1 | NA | TGTGCCAGCAGCTTGTTCGGACAGGGCCTCGGTCAGCCCCAGCATTTT | CASSLFGQGLGQPQHF
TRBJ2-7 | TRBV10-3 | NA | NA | TGTGCCATCAGTTCCGGAGAGAACTACGAGCAGTACTTC | CAISSGENYEQYF
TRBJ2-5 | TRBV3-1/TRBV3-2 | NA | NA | TGTGCCAGCAGCCACGCGGAGACCCAGTACTTC | CASSHAETQYF
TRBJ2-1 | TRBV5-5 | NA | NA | TGTGCCAGCAGCACCCGCAGGGAGCAGTTCTTC | CASSTRREQFF
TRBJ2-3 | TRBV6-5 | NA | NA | TGTGCCAGCAGGGCTAGCGTAGATACGCAGTATTTT | CASRASVDTQYF
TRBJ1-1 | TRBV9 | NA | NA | TGTGCCAGCAGCGGACTAACGGGGACTGAAGCTTTCTTT | CASSGLTGTEAFF
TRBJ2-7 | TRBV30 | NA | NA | TGTGCCTGGACCAGCTCCTACGAGCAGTACTTC | CAWTSSYEQYF
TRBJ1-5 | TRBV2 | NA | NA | TGTGCCAGCAGTGAACAGGCAGGAGGACAGCCCCAGCATTTT | CASSEQAGGQPQHF
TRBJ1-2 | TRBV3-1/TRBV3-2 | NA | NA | TGTGCCAGCAGCCAAGATTGGCAGGGGCAGGGCTACACCTTC | CASSQDWQGQGYTF
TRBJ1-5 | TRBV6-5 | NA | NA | TGTGCCAGCAGTACCACAGGGACCGGCACTCAGCCCCAGCATTTT | CASSTTGTGTQPQHF
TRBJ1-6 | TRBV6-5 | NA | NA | TGTGCCAGCAGATCGCAGGGAAATTCACCCCTCCACTTT | CASRSQGNSPLHF
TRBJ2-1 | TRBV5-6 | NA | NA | TGTGCCAGCAGCTTGGGGCGGAACAATGAGCAGTTCTTC | CASSLGRNNEQFF
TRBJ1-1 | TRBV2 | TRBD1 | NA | TGTGCCAGCAGAAATCAGGGGGGGAACACTGAAGCTTTCTTT | CASRNQGGNTEAFF
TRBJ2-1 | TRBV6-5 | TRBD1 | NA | TGTGCCAGCAGGAGGACAGGGGAGCCGGGAGAGCAGTTCTTC | CASRRTGEPGEQFF
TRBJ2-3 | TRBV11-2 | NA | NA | TGTGCCAGCAGCGCCAGAGGGAGGAGCCGTCACCCAGATACGCAGTATTTT | CASSARGRSRHPDTQYF
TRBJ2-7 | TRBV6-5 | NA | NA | TGTGCCAGCAGTACAGGACCCCTGGGGCAGTACTTC | CASSTGPLGQYF